Below, 31 T cell receptor beta chains from the same sample are listed, as sequenced in a study of blood T cell repertoires in COVID-19. Only in-frame clones appear in the TCRdb table, and some are missing; sequencing was by immunoSEQ multiplex PCR. This sample has 250,000 or so clones, with 86% found just once. The sample consisted of PBMCs or T cells enriched from blood (not recorded which). All receptors come from a woman aged 18-35 years who had recovered from COVID-19.

The V gene is TRBV5-1, the J gene TRBJ2-7; 10 nucleotides agree with TRBD2. V lost 4 bases and J lost 7; bases outside the gene matches: 17. This CDR3 region has 17 residues. Germline V gene lookup returns CDR1 SGHRS and CDR2 YFSETQ. For the CDR3, the DNA is TGCGCCAGCAGCCAAGGAGGACTAGCGGAATACGTCTGGGAGCAGTACTTC. Translating it yields CASSQGGLAEYVWEQYF.

Only a few counts were recorded for this clone. The CDR3 loop is CASSPRVGTPNTEAFF. CDR3 nucleotides: TGTGCCAGCAGCCCTAGGGTGGGGACACCGAACACTGAAGCTTTCTTT. The chain links TRBV7-6 to TRBJ1-1; a possible D gene is TRBD1 (6 bases). V was cut by 5 bases and J by 1 base, with 17 bases left in between. The length of the CDR3 is 16 residues. CDR1 is SGHVS, CDR2 FNYEAQ, per germline.

This chain uses TRBV5-1 with TRBJ1-3; 7 bases are a match to TRBD1. CDR3 length: 14 amino acids. Trimming cost V 4 bases and J 4 bases; bases outside gene matches: 5. Germline CDR1 and CDR2: SGHRS and YFSETQ. In DNA, the CDR3 is TGCGCCAGCAGCGAAGGGGGCCAAGGAAACACCATATATTTT. Translated: CASSEGGQGNTIYF.

This chain joins TRBV27 and TRBJ2-7; 16 bases are a match to TRBD2. V trimming: 5 bases; J trimming: 3 bases; junction bases outside the gene matches: 4. CDR1 and CDR2 (germline): MNHEY, SMNVEV (reference sequence). CDR3 length: 16 amino acids. The CDR3 spells CASSPGLAGGIYEQYF. The CDR3 DNA follows: TGTGCCAGCAGTCCGGGACTAGCGGGAGGGATCTACGAGCAGTACTTC.

This chain connects TRBV10-3 to TRBJ2-1, with TRBD2 identical over 15 bases. V lost 7 bases, J lost 0 bases, and 10 bases stayed unmatched. This CDR3 is built from 19 residues. The germline V gene encodes CDR1 ENHRY and CDR2 SYGVKD. The DNA of the CDR3 is TGTGCCATCACTAACGGACTAGCGGGGGGGCCCCGCTCCTACAATGAGCAGTTCTTC. This codes for CAITNGLAGGPRSYNEQFF.

This sequence joins TRBV19 and TRBJ2-5; possible D gene TRBD2, 5 bases. With 6 bases removed from V and 5 bases from J, the gap between germline ends came to 7 bases. This CDR3 region has 11 residues. The germline V gene encodes CDR1 LNHDA and CDR2 SQIVND (reference sequence). Written as DNA, the CDR3 is TGTGCCAGTAGGACGGGGGAGACCCAGTACTTC. Its protein is CASRTGETQYF. The full variable domain, with the rest looked up from reference TRBV19 and TRBJ2-5, is DGGITQSPKYLFRKEGQNVTLSCEQNLNHDAMYWYRQDPGQGLRLIYYSQIVNDFQKGDIAEGYSVSREKKESFPLTVTSAQKNPTAFYLCASRTGETQYFGPGTRLLVL.

V is TRBV27 and J is TRBJ1-2; D perhaps matches TRBD1 (5 bases). Germline loops: CDR1 MNHEY, CDR2 SMNVEV (reference sequence). The V and J ends lost 6 bases and 2 bases respectively, with 10 bases between them. This CDR3 comprises 13 residues. DNA for the CDR3: TGTGCCAGCAGCTGGGGCCTAAACTATGGCTACACCTTC. As protein: CASSWGLNYGYTF.

The chain has TRBV9 and TRBJ2-5; 9 positions match TRBD1. Trimming took 0 bases from V and 5 from J; bases not matched to a gene: 5. This CDR3 is built from 15 residues. Germline loops: CDR1 SGDLS, CDR2 YYNGEE. CDR3 sequence: CASSVAGTGYETQYF. CDR3 sequence (DNA): TGTGCCAGCAGCGTAGCTGGGACAGGGTACGAGACCCAGTACTTC.

The chain's CDR3 is CASSEDSSNQPQHF. CDR3 coding DNA: TGTGCCAGCAGTGAGGACAGCAGCAATCAGCCCCAGCATTTT. The chain has TRBV2 and TRBJ1-5; the D gene is possibly TRBD1 (6 bases). V gave up 3 bases and J gave up 1 base, with 7 bases separating them. CDR3 size: 14 residues. The germline V gene has CDR1 SNHLY and CDR2 FYNNEI. Drawing the rest from reference TRBV2 and TRBJ1-5, the complete variable domain is EPEVTQTPSHQVTQMGQEVILRCVPISNHLYFYWYRQILGQKVEFLVSFYNNEISEKSEIFDDQFSVERPDGSNFTLKIRSTKLEDSAMYFCASSEDSSNQPQHFGDGTRLSIL.

The chain carries TRBV2 and TRBJ1-5; D is undetermined. Germline lookup yields CDR1 SNHLY and CDR2 FYNNEI. V dropped 3 bases and J dropped 6 bases, with 6 bases sitting between them. CDR3 length equals 12 residues. CDR3 sequence: CASSDGPQPQHF. The CDR3 bases are TGTGCCAGCAGTGACGGTCCTCAGCCCCAGCATTTT.

The CDR3 coding sequence is TGTGCCAGCACCAGGGTAGACATGAACACTGAAGCTTTCTTT. This sequence encodes CASTRVDMNTEAFF. The chain links TRBV2 to TRBJ1-1; weak D call: TRBD1 (5 bases). Germline V gene lookup returns CDR1 SNHLY and CDR2 FYNNEI. The CDR3 totals 14 residues. The V end lost 7 bases, the J end lost 0 bases, and 12 bases lay between the germline ends.

The chain couples TRBV4-1 to TRBJ2-7; possibly TRBD2 for D (5 bases). Germline CDR1 MGHRA, CDR2 YSYEKL. This CDR3 spans 15 amino acids. The V end was cut by 1 base, the J end by 1 base, with 11 bases between. The CDR3 loop is CASSQADLSSYEQYF. The CDR3 DNA reads TGCGCCAGCAGCCAAGCGGACTTGAGTTCCTACGAGCAGTACTTC.

The CDR3 is CASSQLDRAGEKLFF. In nucleotides, the CDR3 is TGCGCCAGCAGCCAACTTGACAGGGCCGGGGAAAAACTGTTTTTT. The chain joins TRBV4-3 to TRBJ1-4, with 7 bases matching TRBD1. Germline trimming cut 2 bases from V and 8 bases from J; bases unmatched to any gene: 8. There are 15 residues in the CDR3. Germline loops: CDR1 LGHNA, CDR2 YSLEER.

V gene TRBV7-2 combines with J gene TRBJ2-5, with 10 bases that match TRBD2. The CDR3 length is 15 residues. Germline V gene data show CDR1 as SGHTA and CDR2 as FQGNSA. With V trimmed by 2 bases and J by 5 bases, 5 bases remained unmatched. CDR3 in amino acids: CASSLPAGGRETQYF. The CDR3 DNA is TGTGCCAGCAGCTTACCAGCGGGGGGGAGGGAGACCCAGTACTTC.

This chain uses TRBV5-5 with TRBJ2-7, with a possible D match to TRBD1 (6 bases). Germline V gene data show CDR1 as SGHKS and CDR2 as YYEKEE (reference sequence). Trimming removed 4 bases from V and 3 bases from J, with 14 bases in between. CDR3 length: 14 amino acids. Here the CDR3 reads CASSATGSVYEQYF. For the CDR3, the DNA is TGTGCCAGCAGCGCGACAGGATCGGTCTACGAGCAGTACTTC.

V gene TRBV30 combines with J gene TRBJ1-2, with 9 bases identical to TRBD1. The trim removed 2 bases at V and 2 bases at J, leaving 9 bases unmatched. The CDR3 consists of 16 residues. The germline V gene has CDR1 GTSNPN and CDR2 SVGIG (reference sequence). The CDR3 reads CAWSTYAGQGNYGYTF. The CDR3 bases are TGTGCCTGGAGTACCTACGCGGGACAGGGAAACTATGGCTACACCTTC.

This rearrangement joins TRBV5-4 to TRBJ2-7; 14 nucleotides line up with TRBD2. Germline loops: CDR1 SGHNT, CDR2 YYREEE (reference sequence). V shed 4 bases and J 3 bases; nucleotides not matched to a gene: 6. The CDR3 runs 16 residues. In DNA form, the CDR3 reads TGTGCCAGCAGCCCTGGGACTAGCGGGAGTATCTACGAGCAGTACTTC. Translation: CASSPGTSGSIYEQYF.

The gene calls are TRBV10-3 and TRBJ2-1; weak D call: TRBD2 (5 bases). The CDR3 runs to 12 residues. Germline-derived CDR1 and CDR2 are ENHRY and SYGVKD. V was pared by 0 bases and J by 9 bases, with 6 bases between. The CDR3 DNA is TGTGCCATCAGTGAGTCAGGAGGTGAGCAGTTCTTC. The encoded protein is CAISESGGEQFF.

CDR3 sequence: CASSPHTGNQPQHF. CDR3 DNA sequence: TGTGCCAGCAGTCCACACACAGGGAATCAGCCCCAGCATTTT. The chain recombines TRBV28 with TRBJ1-5, with a tentative D call TRBD1 (6 bases). From germline, CDR1 is MDHEN and CDR2 SYDVKM. CDR3 length: 14 residues. V shed 5 bases and J shed 4 bases, with 12 bases lying between them.

The chain links TRBV6-5 to TRBJ2-3; possible D gene TRBD2, 5 bases. The CDR3 length is 14 residues. V was pared by 4 bases and J by 0 bases, with 8 bases between. Germline CDR1 is MNHEY and CDR2 is SVGAGI. The CDR3 reads CASSSSLSTDTQYF. In DNA form, the CDR3 reads TGTGCCAGCAGTTCTAGCCTTAGCACAGATACGCAGTATTTT.

Details on this clone: A single base separates this from a much larger clone, so it may be a read error. The same CDR3 can be traced to other DNA sequences in this sample. The CDR3: CASSIGNGVSGANVLTF. CDR3 in DNA: TGTGCCAGTAGTATCGGGAACGGGGTTTCTGGGGCCAACGTCCTGACTTTC. The J gene is TRBJ2-6, the V gene TRBV19, with TRBD2 as a possible D gene (5 bases). Looked up from germline, CDR1 is LNHDA and CDR2 is SQIVND (reference sequence). V gave up 3 bases and J gave up 1 base, with 13 bases separating them. The CDR3 sequence is 17 residues long.

The V gene is TRBV21-1, the J gene TRBJ2-7; no DNA check was done on the table's D call, TRBD1. TRBV21-1 is tagged as a pseudogene. This CDR3 contains 15 residues. This CDR3 reads CASSNRDRVVYEQYF. In DNA form, the CDR3 reads TGTGCCAGCAGCAACCGGGACAGGGTTGTCTACGAGCAGTACTTC.

The V gene is TRBV2, the J gene TRBJ1-1; the D gene is possibly TRBD1 (6 bases). CDR3 length equals 14 residues. V gave up 6 bases and J gave up 4 bases, with 15 bases separating them. In germline, CDR1 is SNHLY, CDR2 FYNNEI. CDR3 coding DNA: TGTGCCAGCAGCTCAGGGGCGGTAGGCACTGAAGCTTTCTTT. Translating gives CASSSGAVGTEAFF.

This chain connects TRBV6-5 to TRBJ1-2; D remains ambiguous. Germline CDR1 and CDR2: MNHEY and SVGAGI. Trimming shortened V by 2 bases and J by 0 bases, and 7 bases separated the two germline ends. The length of the CDR3 is 14 residues. The CDR3, as DNA: TGTGCCAGCAGTTACAACCTAGCTAACTATGGCTACACCTTC. Protein product: CASSYNLANYGYTF.

The J gene is TRBJ1-5, the V gene TRBV29-1; the D gene is possibly TRBD1 (6 bases). V lost 4 bases, J lost 3 bases, and 13 bases lay in between. CDR3 size: 14 residues. From germline, CDR1 is SQVTM and CDR2 ANQGSEA. The DNA for the CDR3 is TGCAGCGTTGCATCGACAGGTAACAATCAGCCCCAGCATTTT. Protein product: CSVASTGNNQPQHF.

J is TRBJ2-3 and V is TRBV5-1; D is perhaps TRBD1 (6 bases). Germline-derived CDR1 and CDR2 are SGHRS and YFSETQ. V shed 2 bases and J shed 8 bases, with 15 bases lying between them. The CDR3 covers 14 residues. The CDR3 protein is CASSLPDSFPTQYF. CDR3 DNA: TGCGCCAGCAGCTTACCGGACAGTTTTCCTACGCAGTATTTT.

This clone was recorded once. V usage is TRBV6-6 and J usage is TRBJ2-1, with a tentative D call TRBD2 (6 bases). Trimming took off 6 bases at V and 0 bases at J, with 9 bases between the two ends. The germline CDR1 and CDR2 sequences are MNHNY and SVGAGI (reference sequence). The CDR3 is made up of 14 amino acids. The CDR3 bases are TGTGCCAGCAGGGGGAGGAGCTCCTACAATGAGCAGTTCTTC. It yields the protein CASRGRSSYNEQFF.

The table lists this clone with a few counts. The genes are TRBV9 and TRBJ2-2; the match to TRBD2 covers 7 bases. Germline CDR1 SGDLS, CDR2 YYNGEE. The CDR3 extends over 15 amino acids. V dropped 5 bases and J dropped 5; count of bases not matched to a gene: 9. This chain's CDR3 is CASSQLAGETGELFF. The CDR3 DNA follows: TGTGCCAGCAGTCAATTGGCGGGGGAGACCGGGGAGCTGTTTTTT. The full variable domain, its missing parts supplied by reference TRBV9 and TRBJ2-2, is DSGVTQTPKHLITATGQRVTLRCSPRSGDLSVYWYQQSLDQGLQFLIQYYNGEERAKGNILERFSAQQFPDLHSELNLSSLELGDSALYFCASSQLAGETGELFFGEGSRLTVL.

This sequence joins TRBV5-4 and TRBJ1-4; 8 nucleotides line up with TRBD1. Germline trimming cut 0 bases from V and 7 bases from J; bases unmatched to any gene: 14. The CDR3 length is 18 residues. Per germline, CDR1 SGHNT and CDR2 YYREEE (reference sequence). In DNA, the CDR3 is TGTGCCAGCAGCTTGGGTCCCGGTAGCAGGGGGCAGGGTGAAAAACTGTTTTTT. As protein: CASSLGPGSRGQGEKLFF. Using reference TRBV5-4 and TRBJ1-4 for the parts outside the CDR3, the full variable domain is ETGVTQSPTHLIKTRGQQVTLRCSSQSGHNTVSWYQQALGQGPQFIFQYYREEENGRGNFPPRFSGLQFPNYSSELNVNALELDDSALYLCASSLGPGSRGQGEKLFFGSGTQLSVL.

J is TRBJ2-7 and V is TRBV29-1; the match to TRBD2 covers 8 bases. The CDR3 extends over 14 amino acids. After removal of 7 bases from V and 3 bases from J, the junction contained 11 bases not matched to a gene. The V gene's germline CDR1 is SQVTM and CDR2 ANQGSEA. The CDR3 DNA sequence: TGCAGCGCCGGAACCCGGGGGGGGGTCTACGAGCAGTACTTC. Protein: CSAGTRGGVYEQYF.

The chain employs TRBV6-2 or TRBV6-3 and TRBJ2-3; a possible D gene is TRBD2 (5 bases). CDR1 MNHEY and CDR2 SVGEGT come from the germline V gene. The ends were cut back, 6 bases at V and 2 bases at J, with 12 bases in the middle. The CDR3 has 14 amino acids. Written as DNA, the CDR3 is TGTGCCAGCAGCCACCGGGAAACCACAGATACGCAGTATTTT. Its translation: CASSHRETTDTQYF.